The present T cell receptor beta chain was sequenced within a study of blood T cells in healthy people across ages. V was clipped by 3 bases and J by 4 bases, with 7 bases between them. The CDR3 sequence is 13 residues long. Germline V lookup: CDR1 SGHTA, CDR2 FQGNSA. Then a second PCR, running about 6 to 12 cycles, was carried out with a sample-barcoded 5' primer and a J-beta primer mix. Each CDR3 protein gets one entry after TCRdb re-called the 5' RACE reads with MiXCR. The sample consists of about 840,000 distinct CDR3 sequences, almost 30% of them appearing once. This clonotype has a count of ten or more. In addition, the sample was reused for a study of T cells of mothers and their children. From that paper: Three healthy Caucasian mothers served as donors, and their six children did as well.

The sequence derives from a woman in her 40s in good health. The specimen sequenced was blood. The genes are TRBV7-2 and TRBJ2-1; no clear D. The CDR3 loop reads CASSLALYNEQFF. As DNA, the CDR3 is TGTGCCAGCAGCTTGGCCCTGTACAATGAGCAGTTCTTC.